The 5 T cell receptor beta chains listed next were all sequenced from one sample in a study of T cell responses to AZD1222 COVID-19 vaccine. Only in-frame clones appear in the TCRdb table, and some are missing; sequencing was by immunoSEQ multiplex PCR. The table records more than 100,000 clones, about nine tenths of them present only once. Specimen: peripheral blood, collected on day 0 of AZD1222 vaccination. These receptors came from an adult in good health.

This chain joins TRBV28 and TRBJ1-1; tentative D call: TRBD1 (6 bases). CDR3 size: 13 residues. V was cut by 5 bases and J by 10 bases, with 17 bases left in between. The germline V gene encodes CDR1 MDHEN and CDR2 SYDVKM. The CDR3 nucleotides are TGTGCCAGCAGTAATACAAACAGGGTCCCAGCTTTCTTT. It specifies CASSNTNRVPAFF.

This sequence joins TRBV18 and TRBJ1-4, with 7 bases lining up with TRBD1. V dropped 3 bases and J dropped 3; count of bases not matched to a gene: 4. Looked up from germline, CDR1 is KGHSH and CDR2 is LQKENI. CDR3 length: 15 residues. The CDR3 nucleotides are TGTGCCAGCTCACCTGGGACAGCGCCTAATGAAAAACTGTTTTTT. Translation gives CASSPGTAPNEKLFF.

The rearrangement links TRBV6-5 to TRBJ2-2, with TRBD1 matching 8 bases. V was clipped by 6 bases and J by 4 bases; unmatched bases: 4. The CDR3 has 14 amino acids. CDR1 is MNHEY, CDR2 SVGAGI, per germline. The CDR3: CASRRDRSTGELFF. Here the CDR3 DNA reads TGTGCCAGCAGACGGGACAGGTCCACCGGGGAGCTGTTTTTT.

V usage is TRBV29-1 and J usage is TRBJ2-5; 7 bases align to TRBD1. The length of the CDR3 is 14 residues. V shed 8 bases, J shed 3 bases, and the junction held 12 bases outside the gene matches. Per germline, CDR1 SQVTM and CDR2 ANQGSEA. CDR3 nucleotides: TGCAGCTACAAGACCGGGACAGCTAAAGAGACCCAGTACTTC. As protein: CSYKTGTAKETQYF.

The chain uses TRBV7-2 and TRBJ2-7; D possibly corresponds to TRBD2 (5 bases). The CDR3 spans 15 residues. Germline values: CDR1 SGHTA, CDR2 FQGNSA. Trimming took off 0 bases at V and 3 bases at J, with 12 bases between the two ends. CDR3 DNA sequence: TGTGCCAGCAGCTTAGCTGCGGGTCCCGGCTACGAGCAGTACTTC. Its translation: CASSLAAGPGYEQYF.